The 8 T cell receptor beta chains in this list originate from one sample, sequenced in a study of T cell repertoires in cytomegalovirus infection. From the reads, TCRdb called clonotypes with MiXCR, one entry per CDR3 protein. The data contain approximately 110,000 distinct CDR3 sequences, about 40% of them singletons. No antigen has been identified for these receptors. The sequences come from CD8+ T cells from cultured PBMCs, collected from culture after CMV antigen stimulation. Source of these receptors: a human donor in good health (CMV status not recorded). Some clones in this sample may be carry-over from other donors' samples.

V usage is TRBV2 and J usage is TRBJ1-1; D gene unclear. This CDR3 is 14 amino acids long. Trimming left V 4 bases short and J 3 bases short, with 12 bases between. Germline assignment: CDR1 SNHLY and CDR2 FYNNEI. CDR3: CASSVREGYTEAFF. In DNA form, the CDR3 reads TGTGCCAGCAGTGTGAGGGAAGGGTACACTGAAGCTTTCTTT.

This clonotype was picked up a small number of times. The rearrangement uses TRBV7-3 and TRBJ1-1, with 10 bases identical to TRBD1. The CDR3 loop spans 12 amino acids. Per germline, CDR1 SGHTA and CDR2 FQGTGA. The J segment lost 11 bases and the V segment lost 5 bases, leaving 5 bases of the junction unmatched. CDR3 nucleotide sequence: TGTGCCAGCAGCCGACAGGGGGCGCAGGCTTTCTTT. Its protein product is CASSRQGAQAFF.

This clonotype was picked up one time. One end of the junction varies from germline; a read error may be responsible. The V call is TRBV28, the J call TRBJ1-4, with D tentatively TRBD1 (6 bases). Germline-derived CDR1 and CDR2 are MDHEN and SYDVKM. The CDR3 runs 15 residues. The CDR3 region has the DNA TGTGCCAGCAGCAAATTCAGGGGAACTGATGAAAAACTGTTTTTT. The encoded protein is CASSKFRGTDEKLFF.

V gene TRBV7-8 combines with J gene TRBJ1-2; 7 bases line up with TRBD1. The CDR3 spans 13 residues. Germline values: CDR1 SGHVS, CDR2 FQNEAQ. J gave up 4 bases and V 4 bases, and 3 bases lay outside the gene matches. The CDR3 sequence is CASSSRQGYGYTF. In DNA form, the CDR3 reads TGTGCCAGCAGCTCCCGACAGGGCTATGGCTACACCTTC. The full variable domain, completed using reference TRBV7-8 and TRBJ1-2, is GAGVSQSPRYKVAKRGQDVALRCDPISGHVSLFWYQQALGQGPEFLTYFQNEAQLDKSGLPSDRFFAERPEGSVSTLKIQRTQQEDSAVYLCASSSRQGYGYTFGSGTRLTVV.

The genes are TRBV2 and TRBJ1-2; 7 nucleotides line up with TRBD1. V gave up 5 bases and J gave up 2 bases; unmatched junction bases: 5. Germline CDR1 reads SNHLY; CDR2 reads FYNNEI. The CDR3 runs to 14 residues. The CDR3 is CASSTPGQNYGYTF. CDR3 coding DNA: TGTGCCAGCAGTACCCCGGGACAGAACTATGGCTACACCTTC.

In DNA, the CDR3 is TGTGCCAGTAGTACGTCAGCCTCTGGGGCCAACGTCCTGACTTTC. This gives the protein CASSTSASGANVLTF. The chain recombines TRBV19 with TRBJ2-6; D is uncertain. The CDR3 length is 15 residues. Germline CDR1 and CDR2: LNHDA and SQIVND (reference sequence). The V end was cut by 4 bases, the J end by 0 bases, with 7 bases between. The variable domain in full, completed from reference TRBV19 and TRBJ2-6, reads DGGITQSPKYLFRKEGQNVTLSCEQNLNHDAMYWYRQDPGQGLRLIYYSQIVNDFQKGDIAEGYSVSREKKESFPLTVTSAQKNPTAFYLCASSTSASGANVLTFGAGSRLTVL.

This clonotype was seen a handful of times. The gene calls are TRBV20-1 and TRBJ1-2; D is ambiguous. Germline-derived CDR1 and CDR2 are DFQATT and SNEGSKA (reference sequence). V shed 0 bases and J shed 10 bases, with 21 bases lying between them. The CDR3 runs to 15 residues. The CDR3 protein is CSARDQDPSEDSYTF. In DNA form, the CDR3 reads TGCAGTGCTAGAGATCAGGACCCGTCGGAAGACTCCTACACCTTC.

This clonotype occurred once. This chain links TRBV25-1 with TRBJ1-2, with TRBD1 matching 10 bases. The V and J ends lost 2 bases and 2 bases, in that order; junction bases with no gene match: 8. The germline CDR1 and CDR2 sequences are MGHDK and SYGVNS. The CDR3 is 17 residues long. The CDR3 DNA follows: TGTGCCAGCAGTGAACGGGACAGGGGAACGTTGAACTATGGCTACACCTTC. Encoded protein: CASSERDRGTLNYGYTF.